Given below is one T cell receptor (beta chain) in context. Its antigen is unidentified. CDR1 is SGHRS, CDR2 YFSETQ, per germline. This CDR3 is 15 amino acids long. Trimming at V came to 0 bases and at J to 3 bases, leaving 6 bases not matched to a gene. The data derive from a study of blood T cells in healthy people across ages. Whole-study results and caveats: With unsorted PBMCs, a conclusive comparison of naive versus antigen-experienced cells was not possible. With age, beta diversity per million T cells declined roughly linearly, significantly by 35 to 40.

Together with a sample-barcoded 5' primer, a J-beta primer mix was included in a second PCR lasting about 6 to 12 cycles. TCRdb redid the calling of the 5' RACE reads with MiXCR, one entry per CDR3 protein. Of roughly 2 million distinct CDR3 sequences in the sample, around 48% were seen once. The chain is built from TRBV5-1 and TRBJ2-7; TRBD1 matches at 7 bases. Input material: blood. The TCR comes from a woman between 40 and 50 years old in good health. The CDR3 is CASSLESGGYYEQYF. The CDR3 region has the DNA TGCGCCAGCAGCTTGGAGTCAGGGGGTTACTACGAGCAGTACTTC.